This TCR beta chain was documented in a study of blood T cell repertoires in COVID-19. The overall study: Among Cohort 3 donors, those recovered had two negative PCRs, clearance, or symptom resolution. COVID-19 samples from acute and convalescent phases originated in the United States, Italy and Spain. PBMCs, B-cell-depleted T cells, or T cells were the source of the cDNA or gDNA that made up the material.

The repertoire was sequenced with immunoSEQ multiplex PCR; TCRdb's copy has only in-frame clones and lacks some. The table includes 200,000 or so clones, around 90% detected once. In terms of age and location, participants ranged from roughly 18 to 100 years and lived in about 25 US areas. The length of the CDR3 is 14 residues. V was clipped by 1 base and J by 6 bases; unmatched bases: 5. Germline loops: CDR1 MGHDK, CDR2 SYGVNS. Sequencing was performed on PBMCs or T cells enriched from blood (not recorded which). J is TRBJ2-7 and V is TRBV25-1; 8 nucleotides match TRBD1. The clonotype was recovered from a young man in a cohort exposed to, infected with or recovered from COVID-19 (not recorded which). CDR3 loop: CASSEWTGISEQYF. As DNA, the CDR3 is TGTGCCAGCAGTGAATGGACAGGGATTTCCGAGCAGTACTTC.